The present TCR beta chain was sequenced within a study of blood T cell repertoires in COVID-19 (dated by TCRdb to 2019 to 2021). Background on the whole study: Samples covering the acute and convalescent phases of COVID-19 were provided by collaborators in the United States, Italy and Spain. The prospective study material was composed of cDNA or gDNA derived from T cells, B-cell-depleted T cells, or PBMCs. Subjects who had been exposed to COVID-19, were actively infected with it, or had recovered from it provided the deeply sampled blood TCRbeta repertoires that made up the dataset. The repertoires were released in a freely available public database meant as a resource for research on the immune response to SARS-CoV-2. The samples were drawn from two sources: the first 160 participants of the ongoing ImmuneRACE study, and fewer than 1,500 subjects contributed by 6 global collaborators. Nearly every sample came with metadata listing a de-identified subject ID, COVID-19 status, age in years and sex. Where HLA class I and class II types were available, the types were taken from metadata supplied by the sample provider, not from assay-based typing.

The paper's findings and limits, for the study overall: Clinical and demographic metadata were provided uncurated, with the amount varying by source and participant.

V ends up 0 bases short and J 6 bases short, with an unmatched junction base count of 9. CDR1 SGHAT and CDR2 FQNNGV were looked up in the germline V gene. The CDR3 measures 19 amino acids from cysteine to phenylalanine. The CDR3 DNA has 57 bases and is translated from base 1. Whole blood was collected in K2EDTA tubes by collaborating institutions according to the institutions' own protocols. For TCRbeta analysis, collaborators shipped samples in one of three forms: frozen whole blood, isolated PBMCs, or DNA extracted from either of those sample types. TCRbeta CDR3 regions were amplified from genomic DNA by means of the immunoSEQ Assay, a bias-controlled multiplex PCR. In the original analysis: Within the assay, amplification of reference gene primers was used to estimate how many nucleated cells each sample contained. Sequence reads were collapsed and filtered to measure the absolute abundance of every unique TCRbeta CDR3 rearrangement. For each sample, productive Simpson clonality was calculated as the square root of Simpson's diversity index over productive rearrangements. In its TCRdb copy, this immuneACCESS table keeps in-frame sequences only and misses some clones. Where compared with another copy, unresolved V genes explain less than half of these, and the others have no known cause. For V, J and clone size, that table is used; D and trimming come from the DNA. A total of around 130,000 clones appear in this sample, more than 75% of them only once. The top ten clonotypes cover 3.9% of the sample.

This clone is a singleton in its sample. Its recognized antigen is unknown. Base qualities are not provided; no much larger clone lies one nucleotide away. This TCR was sampled from a man between 60 and 70 years old with acute or convalescent COVID-19. Here the chain combines TRBV11-2 and TRBJ2-1; 15 nucleotides in the junction match TRBD2. Material: peripheral blood. Here is the DNA: TGTGCCAGCAGCTTAGATCTCGGGACTAGCGGGAGGCCACTCAATGAGCAGTTCTTC. It is translated as CASSLDLGTSGRPLNEQFF.